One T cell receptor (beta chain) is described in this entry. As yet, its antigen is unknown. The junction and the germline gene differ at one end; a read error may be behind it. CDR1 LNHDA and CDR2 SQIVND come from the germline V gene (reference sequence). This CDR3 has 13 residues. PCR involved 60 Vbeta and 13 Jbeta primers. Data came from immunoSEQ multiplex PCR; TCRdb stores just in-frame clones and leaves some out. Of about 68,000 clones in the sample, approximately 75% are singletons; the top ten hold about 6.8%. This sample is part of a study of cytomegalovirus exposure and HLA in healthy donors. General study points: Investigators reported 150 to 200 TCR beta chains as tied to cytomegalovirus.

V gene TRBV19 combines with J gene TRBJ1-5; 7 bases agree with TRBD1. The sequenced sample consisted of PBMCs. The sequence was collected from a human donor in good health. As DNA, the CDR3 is TGTGCCAGTTCCAGGGACAGCAGTCAGCCCCAGCATTTT. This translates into CASSRDSSQPQHF.